Listed here is a single T cell receptor beta chain. Its specificity is not known. Looked up from germline, CDR1 is SNHLY and CDR2 is FYNNEI. V lost 3 bases and J lost 1, with 9 bases in between. The CDR3 runs to 14 residues. This sample's RNA came from whole unsorted tissue. Newly diagnosed lung cancer patients had thoracic surgery in China, August–late 2014, without prior chemotherapy. This sample is part of a study of tumor and adjacent non-tumor tissue in lung cancer. Study outcomes and limitations: TCR diversity was significantly greater in tumor than normal lung tissue.

Three rounds of nested PCR, following a modified ARM-PCR protocol, produced the TCRbeta library. TCRdb reanalysed the multiplex PCR reads using MiXCR and keeps one entry per CDR3 protein. This table has over 60,000 distinct CDR3 sequences, around 78% appearing once. This sequence was found in a man aged 55 to 70 with non-small cell lung cancer. This chain uses TRBV2 with TRBJ1-1; D is undetermined. Sequenced: lung tumor tissue. The chain's CDR3 is CASSETTQNTEAFF. CDR3 DNA sequence: TGTGCCAGCAGTGAGACGACGCAGAACACTGAAGCTTTCTTT.